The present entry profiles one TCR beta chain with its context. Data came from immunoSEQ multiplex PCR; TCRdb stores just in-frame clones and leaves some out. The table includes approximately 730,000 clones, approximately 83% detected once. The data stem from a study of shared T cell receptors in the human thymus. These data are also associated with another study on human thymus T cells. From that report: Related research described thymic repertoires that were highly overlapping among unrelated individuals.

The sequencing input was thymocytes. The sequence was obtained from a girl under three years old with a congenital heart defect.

The CDR3 loop is CASSQIPWTSGGETQYF. The CDR3 DNA follows: TGCGCCAGCAGCCAAATACCGTGGACTAGCGGGGGAGAGACCCAGTACTTC. The genes are TRBV4-1 and TRBJ2-5; 13 positions agree with TRBD2. Germline assignment: CDR1 MGHRA and CDR2 YSYEKL. V trimming: 2 bases; J trimming: 4 bases; junction bases outside the gene matches: 7. This CDR3 has 17 amino acids.